The 9 T cell receptor beta chains in this list originate from one sample, sequenced in a study of T cell repertoires in cytomegalovirus infection. No antigen is known for these receptors. MiXCR, run by TCRdb on the reads, gives a single entry per CDR3 protein. The sample carries about half a million distinct CDR3 sequences, 33% recorded once. The sequences come from cultured PBMCs, collected from culture after CMV antigen stimulation. The source is a human donor in good health (CMV status not recorded). Some clones in this sample may be carry-over from other donors' samples.

The chain uses TRBV28 and TRBJ2-1, with 12 bases matching TRBD2. This CDR3 contains 20 residues. CDR1 MDHEN and CDR2 SYDVKM come from the germline V gene. The junction had 13 bases not matched to a gene; V was cut back by 0 bases and J by 4 bases. The CDR3 loop reads CASSLWGGLAGPRRYNEQFF. The CDR3 DNA reads as TGTGCCAGCAGTTTATGGGGGGGACTAGCGGGTCCACGTCGGTACAATGAGCAGTTCTTC.

This clonotype was detected only a few times. The V and J genes are TRBV7-2 and TRBJ2-5; 15 positions match TRBD2. After removal of 5 bases from V and 2 bases from J, the junction contained 9 bases not matched to a gene. The germline CDR1 and CDR2 sequences are SGHTA and FQGNSA. The CDR3 totals 18 residues. CDR3 loop: CASSLRTSGRDLQETQYF. In DNA form, the CDR3 reads TGTGCCAGCAGCCTCCGGACTAGCGGGAGGGATTTACAAGAGACCCAGTACTTC.

The chain carries TRBV28 and TRBJ2-7, with D possibly TRBD2 on 5 matching bases. This CDR3 spans 14 amino acids. Trimming left V 7 bases short and J 5 bases short, with 18 bases between. Germline V gene lookup returns CDR1 MDHEN and CDR2 SYDVKM. The CDR3 protein is CASNYGVAINEQYF. The CDR3 DNA sequence: TGTGCCAGCAATTACGGAGTAGCGATCAACGAGCAGTACTTC.

This clonotype was recorded a few times. The V gene is TRBV6-5, the J gene TRBJ2-1, with 10 nucleotides matching TRBD2. CDR3 size: 15 residues. Germline V gene lookup returns CDR1 MNHEY and CDR2 SVGAGI. Trimming removed 0 bases from V and 6 bases from J; junction bases left unmatched: 2. CDR3 coding DNA: TGTGCCAGCAGTTACTCGGCTAGCGGGGGCAATGAGCAGTTCTTC. The encoded protein is CASSYSASGGNEQFF.

The chain has TRBV27 and TRBJ2-3; the match to TRBD1 covers 10 bases. Germline V gives CDR1 MNHEY, CDR2 SMNVEV (reference sequence). CDR3 length equals 18 residues. Trimming cost V 9 bases and J 1 base; bases outside gene matches: 16. CDR3 DNA sequence: TGTGCCAGTTGGGCGGGACAGGGGTACCCCATCGGCACAGATACGCAGTATTTT. It is translated as CASWAGQGYPIGTDTQYF.

In this sample, this clonotype turned up a few times. V usage is TRBV7-6 and J usage is TRBJ2-5, with D possibly called TRBD1 or TRBD2 (6 bases each). This CDR3 has 16 amino acids. Germline CDR1 reads SGHVS; CDR2 reads FNYEAQ. Deletions cut 5 bases from V and 2 bases from J, with 18 bases between. CDR3 protein: CASSVGGFPQQETQYF. The CDR3 DNA follows: TGTGCCAGCAGCGTAGGGGGGTTTCCCCAACAAGAGACCCAGTACTTC.

The chain combines TRBV11-2 with TRBJ2-7, with 7 bases fitting TRBD2. Germline V gives CDR1 SGHAT, CDR2 FQNNGV. After removal of 1 base from V and 3 bases from J, the junction contained 12 bases not matched to a gene. The CDR3 totals 17 residues. In DNA, the CDR3 is TGTGCCAGCAGCTTAGTCATGACTAGCCCCACTGGCTACGAGCAGTACTTC. This codes for CASSLVMTSPTGYEQYF.

This chain connects TRBV4-1 to TRBJ2-1, with D possibly being TRBD1 or TRBD2 (7 bases each). Germline CDR1 and CDR2: MGHRA and YSYEKL. The CDR3 covers 15 residues. Trimming took 4 bases from V and 15 from J, leaving 25 bases between them. CDR3 in DNA: TGCGCCAGCAGCCGGCCCGGGGGGACAGACGTTAGATTGTTCTTC. Translated, it gives CASSRPGGTDVRLFF.

The chain uses TRBV20-1 and TRBJ2-2; 8 bases are shared with TRBD2. The CDR3 has 13 amino acids. V lost 5 bases to trimming and J lost 7 bases; unmatched junction nucleotides: 6. Germline CDR1 reads DFQATT; CDR2 reads SNEGSKA (reference sequence). The CDR3 region is CSAQRENHGELFF. The DNA for the CDR3 is TGCAGTGCTCAGCGGGAGAATCACGGGGAGCTGTTTTTT.